Below, 17 T cell receptor beta chains from the same sample are listed, as sequenced in a study of control samples from healthy donors and cancer patients. Repertoires were generated with immunoSEQ multiplex PCR, while TCRdb's copy carries only in-frame clones and drops some. The sample lists about 80,000 clones, about nine tenths occurring once. Sequencing was carried out using blood. The receptors were gathered from a man aged 50 or older in good health.

The chain is built from TRBV5-6 and TRBJ1-5, with D maybe TRBD1 (6 bases). Trimming pared 2 bases from V and 5 bases from J, leaving 11 bases between. Germline lookup yields CDR1 SGHDT and CDR2 YYEEEE. The CDR3 is 14 residues long. CDR3 region: CASSFGRGDQPQHF. The CDR3 coding sequence is TGTGCCAGCAGCTTTGGCAGGGGCGATCAGCCCCAGCATTTT.

V is TRBV30 and J is TRBJ1-3, with a possible D match to TRBD1 (6 bases). Trimming left V 2 bases short and J 2 bases short, with 10 bases between. The CDR3 consists of 14 residues. CDR1 is GTSNPN and CDR2 is SVGIG in the germline V gene (reference sequence). In DNA, the CDR3 is TGTGCCTGGAGTTATAACAGGGCTGGAAACACCATATATTTT. Translation: CAWSYNRAGNTIYF.

The chain uses TRBV29-1 and TRBJ2-2; 7 bases match TRBD1. V lost 6 bases and J lost 3; bases outside the gene matches: 1. Germline CDR1 and CDR2: SQVTM and ANQGSEA. The CDR3 is 12 amino acids. CDR3 amino acids: CSVQGDTGELFF. As DNA, the CDR3 is TGCAGCGTCCAGGGGGACACCGGGGAGCTGTTTTTT.

The V and J genes are TRBV7-2 and TRBJ1-1; TRBD1 matches at 8 bases. The germline V gene encodes CDR1 SGHTA and CDR2 FQGNSA. Unmatched junction bases numbered 6, after V lost 1 base and J lost 5 bases. The CDR3 has 15 amino acids. The CDR3, as DNA: TGTGCCAGCAGCTTAGGGGGGACAGGAGGTACTGAAGCTTTCTTT. Protein sequence: CASSLGGTGGTEAFF.

The J gene is TRBJ1-3, the V gene TRBV20-1, with D hard to call. Between the trimmed V and J ends, which lost 6 bases and 4 bases, there was a span of 7 bases. CDR3 length equals 11 residues. CDR1 is DFQATT and CDR2 is SNEGSKA in the germline V gene (reference sequence). The CDR3 DNA is TGCAGTGCCCGAGGCGGAAACACCATATATTTT. Protein sequence: CSARGGNTIYF.

The J gene is TRBJ2-2, the V gene TRBV7-8, with 7 bases identical to TRBD1. The CDR3 is 13 residues long. The V segment lost 6 bases and the J segment 8 bases; nucleotides outside the gene matches: 6. The germline gives CDR1 SGHVS, CDR2 FQNEAQ. The CDR3 nucleotides read TGTGCCAGCAGGGGGACAGAGCTAGGGGAGCTGTTTTTT. It translates to CASRGTELGELFF.

The chain links TRBV2 to TRBJ1-5; tentatively, D is TRBD1 (6 bases). Between the trimmed V and J ends, which lost 8 bases and 2 bases, there was a span of 10 bases. The V gene's germline CDR1 is SNHLY and CDR2 FYNNEI. This CDR3 contains 13 residues. CDR3 DNA: TGTGCCAGCCGGGGGGCGGGCAATCAGCCCCAGCATTTT. It translates to CASRGAGNQPQHF.

The chain has TRBV6-5 and TRBJ2-5; D remains unclear. Per the germline V gene, CDR1 is MNHEY and CDR2 is SVGAGI. V lost 0 bases and J 5 bases, leaving 16 bases between the germline ends. The CDR3 sequence is 16 residues long. CDR3 nucleotide sequence: TGTGCCAGCAGTTACTCTAACGCCTTGTCTGGGGAGACCCAGTACTTC. Its translation: CASSYSNALSGETQYF.

V and J are TRBV5-7 and TRBJ2-7, with unresolved D. Being an ORF, TRBV5-7 has a function that is uncertain. Trimming pared 1 base from V and 3 bases from J, leaving 5 bases between. This CDR3 is 12 amino acids long. CDR3: CASSLRVYEQYF. CDR3 nucleotides: TGTGCCAGCAGCTTGCGAGTCTACGAGCAGTACTTC.

This sequence joins TRBV18 and TRBJ2-7, with D possibly being TRBD1 (5 bases). The CDR3 is 14 residues long. The V gene lost 2 bases and the J gene lost 5 bases, with 13 bases spanning the gap. The germline V gene has CDR1 KGHSH and CDR2 LQKENI. The CDR3 spells CASSPVQGRHEQYF. CDR3 DNA: TGTGCCAGCTCACCAGTGCAGGGCAGACACGAGCAGTACTTC.

In nucleotides, the CDR3 is TGTGCCAGCAGCCAAGGGGGGGCCTACGAGCAGTACTTC. Translated, it gives CASSQGGAYEQYF. This chain connects TRBV7-2 to TRBJ2-7; tentative D call: TRBD2 (7 bases). The CDR3 extends over 13 amino acids. Trimming removed 5 bases at V and 2 bases at J, with 10 bases between. Germline CDR1 reads SGHTA; CDR2 reads FQGNSA. Supplemented by reference TRBV7-2 and TRBJ2-7, the full variable domain reads GAGVSQSPSNKVTEKGKDVELRCDPISGHTALYWYRQSLGQGLEFLIYFQGNSAPDKSGLPSDRFSAERTGGSVSTLTIQRTQQEDSAVYLCASSQGGAYEQYFGPGTRLTVT.

This clone appeared once. This chain joins TRBV5-1 and TRBJ1-2; maybe TRBD1 (6 bases). The V and J ends lost 1 base and 9 bases respectively, with 16 bases between them. The germline CDR1 and CDR2 sequences are SGHRS and YFSETQ. The CDR3 consists of 14 residues. CDR3 in amino acids: CASSLSGGAVSYTF. DNA for the CDR3: TGCGCCAGCAGCTTGTCGGGGGGGGCCGTAAGCTACACCTTC.

The V gene is TRBV18, the J gene TRBJ2-2, with 8 bases aligning to TRBD1. Per germline, CDR1 KGHSH and CDR2 LQKENI. With V trimmed by 0 bases and J by 5 bases, 8 bases remained unmatched. This CDR3 has 17 amino acids. The DNA of the CDR3 is TGTGCCAGCTCACCACCGGAGACCAGGGGGCTGACCGGGGAGCTGTTTTTT. The encoded protein is CASSPPETRGLTGELFF.

J is TRBJ2-5 and V is TRBV25-1; D call uncertain. The ends were cut back, 8 bases at V and 5 bases at J, with 12 bases in the middle. CDR3 length: 12 amino acids. Germline-derived CDR1 and CDR2 are MGHDK and SYGVNS. For the CDR3, the DNA is TGTGCCAGCCAGGCGGACGACGAGACCCAGTACTTC. Its translation: CASQADDETQYF.

The chain links TRBV10-3 to TRBJ1-3; a weak D match, TRBD1 (5 bases). Germline loops: CDR1 ENHRY, CDR2 SYGVKD. Between the trimmed V and J ends, which lost 9 bases and 4 bases, there was a span of 13 bases. This CDR3 region has 13 residues. CDR3 coding DNA: TGTGCCATAGCAGCGGGGCCGGGAAACACCATATATTTT. Amino acids: CAIAAGPGNTIYF.

The chain links TRBV24-1 to TRBJ1-2; a possible D gene is TRBD1 (6 bases). V was cut by 4 bases and J by 8 bases, with 13 bases left in between. Germline CDR1 reads KGHDR; CDR2 reads SFDVKD. This CDR3 is 13 amino acids long. This chain's CDR3 is CATSDLTGEGYTF. Here the CDR3 DNA reads TGTGCCACCAGTGACCTGACAGGTGAGGGCTACACCTTC.

The chain carries TRBV6-5 and TRBJ1-2; a possible D gene is TRBD1 (5 bases). The ends were cut back, 3 bases at V and 4 bases at J, with 12 bases in the middle. The CDR3 covers 14 residues. Germline V gene data show CDR1 as MNHEY and CDR2 as SVGAGI. CDR3 DNA: TGTGCCAGCAGTTATGGCAGGGTGGGCTATGGCTACACCTTC. Its protein product is CASSYGRVGYGYTF.